A selection of T cell receptor beta chains follows, all from one sample in a study of blood T cells in healthy people across ages. TCRdb itself ran the 5' RACE reads through MiXCR, one entry per CDR3 protein. This table has 2 million or so distinct CDR3 sequences, just under 50% appearing once. The sample consisted of blood. Receptors were obtained from a woman in her 40s in good health. CDR3s include the opening cysteine and the closing phenylalanine or tryptophan. Fields, in order: V gene, CDR3 length, clone size, D gene, J gene, CDR3 protein, CDR3 DNA. The D gene is left open where the match is weak. Where a row states a size, it is once, few, many or the class of an expanded clone; other rows omit it.

>TRBV6-6|15|NA|NA|TRBJ2-3
CASSPQISPTDTQYF
TGTGCCAGCAGTCCTCAGATTTCCCCGACAGATACGCAGTATTTT
>TRBV20-1|12|once|NA|TRBJ2-7
CSARVGGHEQYF
TGCAGTGCTAGGGTAGGGGGACACGAGCAGTACTTC
>TRBV3-1|14|few|TRBD1|TRBJ1-6
CASSLTGGASPLHF
TGTGCCAGCAGCCTAACAGGGGGCGCTTCACCCCTCCACTTT
>TRBV3-1|16|NA|NA|TRBJ2-1
CASSQEVSGLAHEQFF
TGTGCCAGCAGCCAAGAGGTTTCGGGGCTAGCACATGAGCAGTTCTTC
>TRBV7-2|16|many|NA|TRBJ2-5
CASRPPGESAKRTQYF
TGTGCCAGCAGACCCCCGGGGGAATCGGCCAAGAGGACCCAGTACTTC
>TRBV21-1|16|NA|NA|TRBJ1-2
CASTVTVLPGAYGYTF
TGTGCCAGCACCGTGACAGTCCTTCCTGGGGCCTATGGCTACACCTTC
>TRBV5-1|15|NA|NA|TRBJ2-3
CASSLGTRGTDTQYF
TGCGCCAGCAGCTTGGGGACCAGGGGCACAGATACGCAGTATTTT
>TRBV6-2/TRBV6-3|15|NA|NA|TRBJ2-5
CASKVIGRAQETQYF
TGTGCCAGCAAGGTGATCGGTCGGGCTCAAGAGACCCAGTACTTC
>TRBV20-1|12|NA|NA|TRBJ1-5
CSARSVNQPQHF
TGCAGTGCTAGATCTGTCAATCAGCCCCAGCATTTT
>TRBV5-1|14|few|NA|TRBJ2-5
CASSLDLQEGTQYF
TGCGCCAGCAGCTTGGACCTACAAGAAGGGACCCAGTACTTC
>TRBV4-1|15|NA|NA|TRBJ2-4
CASSQLGIAKNIQYF
TGCGCCAGCAGCCAACTCGGGATAGCCAAAAACATTCAGTACTTC
>TRBV27|16|NA|TRBD1|TRBJ1-5
CASRKQDRGSPQPQHF
TGTGCCAGCAGGAAGCAAGACAGGGGTAGCCCCCAGCCCCAGCATTTT
>TRBV5-1|15|many|TRBD1|TRBJ2-1
CASSLVLGQYNEQFF
TGCGCCAGCAGCTTGGTACTGGGACAGTACAATGAGCAGTTCTTC
>TRBV11-2|18|NA|TRBD1|TRBJ1-2
CASSLEGRTGGFNYGYTF
TGTGCCAGCAGCTTAGAAGGTCGGACAGGGGGGTTTAACTATGGCTACACCTTC
>TRBV10-3|15|NA|TRBD2|TRBJ2-1
CAISESGGVSNEQFF
TGTGCCATCAGTGAGAGCGGGGGGGTGAGCAATGAGCAGTTCTTC
>TRBV13|15|NA|TRBD2|TRBJ2-5
CASSQKTGGRETQYF
TGTGCCAGCAGTCAAAAGACGGGGGGACGAGAGACCCAGTACTTC
>TRBV20-1|12|NA|NA|TRBJ2-1
CSADLGGDEQFF
TGCAGTGCAGACCTCGGGGGTGATGAGCAGTTCTTC
>TRBV5-1|11|NA|NA|TRBJ2-1
CASSLLVEQFF
TGCGCCAGCAGCTTACTAGTGGAGCAGTTCTTC
>TRBV12-3/TRBV12-4|17|once|NA|TRBJ2-3
CASSPTVRTGSTDTQYF
TGTGCCAGCAGCCCCACAGTTCGAACAGGGAGCACAGATACGCAGTATTTT
>TRBV20-1|11|NA|TRBD1|TRBJ1-2
CSADREVGYTF
TGCAGTGCTGACAGGGAGGTTGGCTACACCTTC
>TRBV28|14|few|NA|TRBJ2-3
CASSREPSTDTQYF
TGTGCCAGCAGCCGGGAGCCTAGCACAGATACGCAGTATTTT
>TRBV28|16|few|TRBD1|TRBJ2-3
CASSDRGKIFTDTQYF
TGTGCCAGCAGTGACAGGGGGAAAATTTTCACAGATACGCAGTATTTT
>TRBV20-1|15|NA|TRBD2|TRBJ2-5
CSARMTSGWGETQYF
TGCAGTGCTCGTATGACTAGCGGGTGGGGGGAGACCCAGTACTTC
>TRBV4-3|14|NA|NA|TRBJ1-6
CASNQGMYNSPLHF
TGCGCCAGCAACCAGGGGATGTATAATTCACCCCTCCACTTT
>TRBV28|13|many|TRBD1|TRBJ2-1
CASSPQGSNEQFF
TGTGCCAGCAGTCCACAGGGGTCCAATGAGCAGTTCTTC
>TRBV7-2|15|few|NA|TRBJ2-1
CASSIRTSSYNEQFF
TGTGCCAGCAGCATACGGACAAGCTCCTACAATGAGCAGTTCTTC
>TRBV7-2|13|few|NA|TRBJ1-2
CASSLGGGAGYTF
TGTGCCAGCAGCTTAGGGGGGGGGGCTGGCTACACCTTC
>TRBV4-2|12|NA|NA|TRBJ2-1
CASSQGWDEQFF
TGTGCCAGCAGCCAAGGGTGGGATGAGCAGTTCTTC
>TRBV28|16|NA|TRBD2|TRBJ2-7
CASSFGGRGATYEQYF
TGTGCCAGCAGTTTTGGGGGGCGGGGGGCTACCTACGAGCAGTACTTC
>TRBV21-1|17|few|NA|TRBJ2-3
CASSTLPLDLTGDTQYF
TGTGCCAGCAGCACTCTCCCGCTAGATCTGACTGGGGATACGCAGTATTTT
>TRBV4-1|13|NA|NA|TRBJ2-1
CASSQSRTNEQFF
TGCGCCAGCAGCCAATCGCGGACGAATGAGCAGTTCTTC
>TRBV27|17|NA|TRBD1|TRBJ1-1
CASSFLTGTGLNTEAFF
TGTGCCAGCAGTTTTCTAACCGGGACAGGGTTGAACACTGAAGCTTTCTTT
>TRBV29-1|14|NA|NA|TRBJ2-3
CSGPVLGSGDTQYF
TGCAGCGGCCCAGTTCTGGGGTCCGGGGATACGCAGTATTTT
>TRBV6-6|15|NA|NA|TRBJ1-2
CASSYGSGSGYGYTF
TGTGCCAGCAGTTACGGTTCCGGCTCGGGTTATGGCTACACCTTC
>TRBV20-1|11|NA|NA|TRBJ1-2
CSARGRGLCTF
TGCAGTGCTAGGGGACGGGGGCTTTGCACCTTC
>TRBV5-1|16|few|TRBD1|TRBJ2-1
CASSFSGQGAYNEQFF
TGCGCCAGCAGCTTCTCAGGACAGGGGGCTTACAATGAGCAGTTCTTC
>TRBV5-1|15|NA|TRBD2|TRBJ2-7
CAGSLTGGVSYEQYF
TGCGCCGGCAGCTTGACGGGGGGGGTCTCCTACGAGCAGTACTTC
>TRBV6-6|14|NA|TRBD1|TRBJ2-1
CASSGGDRDNEQFF
TGTGCCAGCAGTGGAGGGGACAGGGATAATGAGCAGTTCTTC
>TRBV4-1|14|NA|TRBD1|TRBJ2-5
CASSQPRQGETQYF
TGCGCCAGCAGCCAACCCCGACAGGGGGAGACCCAGTACTTC
>TRBV4-3|17|NA|NA|TRBJ2-1
CASSQEVRHDFYNEQFF
TGCGCCAGCAGCCAAGAGGTTCGACACGACTTCTACAATGAGCAGTTCTTC
>TRBV9|14|once|TRBD1|TRBJ2-1
CASSVAGQSNEQFF
TGTGCCAGCAGCGTAGCGGGACAGAGTAATGAGCAGTTCTTC
>TRBV3-1|13|NA|NA|TRBJ2-5
CASSQAPQGGTYF
TGTGCCAGCAGCCAAGCGCCGCAGGGGGGCACGTACTTC
>TRBV5-1|15|NA|NA|TRBJ1-4
CASSLLRDGAEKLFF
TGCGCCAGCAGCTTGTTGAGGGACGGGGCCGAAAAACTGTTTTTT
>TRBV5-6|16|few|TRBD1|TRBJ1-2
CASSFGTGGVYYGYTF
TGTGCCAGCAGCTTCGGGACAGGGGGTGTCTACTATGGCTACACCTTC
>TRBV7-6|20|NA|NA|TRBJ2-1
CASSLRGLGGESSSYNEQFF
TGTGCCAGCAGCTTACGAGGATTGGGCGGGGAAAGCAGCTCCTACAATGAGCAGTTCTTC
>TRBV6-2/TRBV6-3|13|few|NA|TRBJ2-1
CASSSYTYNEQFF
TGTGCCAGCAGTTCCTACACCTACAATGAGCAGTTCTTC
>TRBV6-1|15|NA|TRBD2|TRBJ2-5
CASTLVGGAQETQYF
TGTGCCAGCACTCTCGTCGGGGGGGCCCAAGAGACCCAGTACTTC
>TRBV6-5|15|NA|NA|TRBJ2-7
CASSLKRGVSYEQYF
TGTGCCAGCAGTCTCAAGAGGGGGGTCTCCTACGAGCAGTACTTC
>TRBV29-1|13|NA|TRBD1|TRBJ2-7
CSVENRGDYEQYF
TGCAGCGTTGAAAACAGGGGGGACTACGAGCAGTACTTC